This T cell receptor (beta chain) appears in the sequencing data of a study of cytomegalovirus exposure and HLA in healthy donors. CDR1 and CDR2 from the germline V gene are SQVTM and ANQGSEA. The V segment lost 4 bases and the J segment 6 bases; nucleotides outside the gene matches: 10. CDR3 length: 15 residues. The sample holds a few counts of this clone. The antigen is not known. It was with 60 Vbeta and 13 Jbeta primers that the PCR ran. In the original workflow: An analysis that came later counted roughly 80 million unique TCR beta chains, approximately 10 million shared. Here immunoSEQ multiplex PCR was the method, and the copy in TCRdb shows in-frame clones only, minus some. For V, J and clone size, that table is used; D and trimming come from the DNA. The sample lists roughly 100,000 clones; approximately 66% were seen once. Study observations and caveats: Reported findings show TCR beta sequences accurately forecast HLA-A and HLA-B alleles in most subjects. Reportedly, a later analysis found an Asian-associated ancestry cluster had fewer N-insertions than the approximately 600-donor mean.

Sequencing used PBMCs. The chain is built from TRBV29-1 and TRBJ2-1; 9 bases fit TRBD2. The sequence came from a man aged 40-49 years in good health and CMV-seropositive. The CDR3 protein is CSVGGDVTSGNEQFF. Here the CDR3 DNA reads TGCAGCGTTGGAGGGGATGTGACTAGCGGCAATGAGCAGTTCTTC.